This T cell receptor (beta chain) is drawn from a study of blood T cell repertoires in COVID-19. Study summary: From the United States, Italy and Spain came samples of acute and convalescent COVID-19. Sources were T cells, B-cell-depleted T cells, or PBMCs; the material itself was cDNA or gDNA.

The germline V gene encodes CDR1 KGHSH and CDR2 LQKENI. The V end was cut by 4 bases, the J end by 0 bases, with 9 bases between. The CDR3 extends over 14 amino acids. Authors' data handling: The authors estimated nucleated cell counts from reference gene primer amplification. TCRdb keeps only in-frame clones here, not all; method: immunoSEQ multiplex PCR. The DNA gave D and trimming, while V, J and clone size come from that table. The sample contains 120,000 to 150,000 clones, around nine tenths of which appear only once. This clone occurred once. The rearrangement uses TRBV18 and TRBJ2-5; D perhaps matches TRBD2 (5 bases). The sequence was obtained from a man aged 55-75 years with active or convalescent COVID-19. Sequenced sample: peripheral blood. DNA of the CDR3: TGTGCCAGCTCACAGCGGAGGTACCAAGAGACCCAGTACTTC. The encoded protein is CASSQRRYQETQYF.